This entry is about one T cell receptor beta chain. No cognate antigen has been identified for it. No much larger clone exists at a distance of one base, and base qualities are not known. Read against the paper, the sample's time point label means: about 28 days (+/-7) after the second vaccine dose. AZD1222 recipients whose second dose came at about 4 weeks and those whose second dose came at about 12 weeks were combined into one group, since spike-specific TCR depth and breadth did not differ between the two schedules. The vaccinee samples were drawn from two UK trials, COV001 and COV002, one of which was a single-blind randomized controlled phase 2/3 trial testing AZD1222 (ChAdOx1 nCoV-19) in healthy adults. For TCRbeta chain sequencing, PBMC samples were collected from trial participants at day 0 and at day 28 after the second dose. The sample belongs to a study of T cell responses to AZD1222 COVID-19 vaccine (dated by TCRdb to 2020 to 2022). About the full investigation: TCR sequencing covered 230 to 250 trial participants: roughly 200 given two doses of AZD1222 and 26 given two doses of MenACWY control vaccine. Trial participants were enrolled into age subgroups of 18-55, 56-69 and 70-plus years, which contained 148, 28 and 57 TCR-sequenced participants, respectively. Overall study results and their limits: The 56-69-year group was small, and its depth increase did not reach significance, likely because of low power. The vaccine-associated CD4 TCRs covered the entire spike protein, and the dominant responses fell in regions 160-218 and 743-854. Conclusions about previously exposed vaccinees were limited because only six or seven AZD1222 recipients were SARS-CoV-2 seropositive at baseline. Participants were mostly white British, with more females than males. The authors suggested clonal diversity may have been underestimated. No day 14 peak-response samples were available, so repertoires were characterized only after the peak T cell response. After two AZD1222 doses, both the breadth and the depth of spike-specific TCRs were significantly higher than at day 0 and than in MenACWY recipients. Reportedly, almost half of the unique spike-specific TCRs recognized epitopes lying outside the regions that are mutated in the B.1.351 and B.1.1.7 variants.

The CDR3 regions of human TCRbeta chains were subjected to immunosequencing. In the authors' own workflow: Repertoire TCRs were checked for matches against a reference library of SARS-CoV-2-specific TCRs that had been generated using the MIRA antigen-specificity platform. Breadth meant the fraction of unique TCRs that were SARS-CoV-2-associated, whereas depth meant the fraction of total T cells that were SARS-CoV-2-associated. Each spike-specific TCR was assigned to its reactive spike region and to a CD4 or CD8 class using the MIRA data. Log10-transformed breadth and depth values were compared by one-way ANOVA with Sidak's multiple comparisons tests. TCRdb carries this immuneACCESS record with in-frame sequences only. Its versions omit some clonotypes, under half of them owing to an unresolved V gene in the studies checked, with the rest unexplained. D and trimming were read from the DNA, whereas the V and J calls and clone size are those reported in that table. The sample table lists about 75,000 clones, roughly 91% of them with a count of one. The ten most abundant clones make up less than 20% of the sample.

Sequencing was performed on peripheral blood, taken 28 days after the second AZD1222 dose. The receptor comes from an adult who received the AZD1222 COVID-19 vaccine.

At the DNA level, the sequence is TGTGCCAGCAGCCAATCAGGGCTGAACACTGAAGCTTTCTTT. Its translation reads: CASSQSGLNTEAFF. The chain links TRBV3-1 (or the pseudogene TRBV3-2) with TRBJ1-1; the D segment could be TRBD1, given 5 matching bases. The CDR3 starts with the cysteine, ends with the phenylalanine, and has 14 residues. Only the CDR3 region is kept as DNA, spanning 42 bases read in frame from base 1. The germline ends are 7 bases apart after V is trimmed by 2 bases and J by 0 bases. As encoded in the germline V gene (reference sequence), CDR1 is LGHDT while CDR2 is YNNKEL.